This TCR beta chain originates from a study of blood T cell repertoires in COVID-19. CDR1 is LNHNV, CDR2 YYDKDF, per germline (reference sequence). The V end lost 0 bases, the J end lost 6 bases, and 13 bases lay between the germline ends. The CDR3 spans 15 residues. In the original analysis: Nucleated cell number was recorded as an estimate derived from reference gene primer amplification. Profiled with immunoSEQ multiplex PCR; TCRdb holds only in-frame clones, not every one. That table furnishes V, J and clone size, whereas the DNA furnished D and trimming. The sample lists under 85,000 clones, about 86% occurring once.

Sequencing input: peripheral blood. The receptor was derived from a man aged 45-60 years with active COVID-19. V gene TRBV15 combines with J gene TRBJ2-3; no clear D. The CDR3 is CATSRELLSRDTQYF. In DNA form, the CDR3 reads TGTGCCACCAGCAGAGAACTACTCAGCCGGGATACGCAGTATTTT.